Listed here is a single T cell receptor beta chain. V was cut by 4 bases and J by 3 bases, with 16 bases left in between. The CDR3 covers 15 residues. Per germline, CDR1 MNHEY and CDR2 SMNVEV (reference sequence). Assay: immunoSEQ multiplex PCR; the TCRdb copy retains only in-frame clones and omits some. The table includes 2 million to 2.5 million clones, more than 85% detected once. The sample is drawn from a study of shared clonotypes between healthy human individuals. The V call is TRBV27, the J call TRBJ2-7; D is unclear. Sequencing used naive CD4+ T cells from PBMCs. As for subset: CD45RA+ positively selected. The clonotype originates from a man between 18 and 29 years old in good health. Some clones in this sample may be carry-over from other donors' samples. The CDR3 loop is CASSYRATGLYEQYF. The DNA of the CDR3 is TGTGCCAGCAGTTACCGGGCCACGGGCCTCTACGAGCAGTACTTC.